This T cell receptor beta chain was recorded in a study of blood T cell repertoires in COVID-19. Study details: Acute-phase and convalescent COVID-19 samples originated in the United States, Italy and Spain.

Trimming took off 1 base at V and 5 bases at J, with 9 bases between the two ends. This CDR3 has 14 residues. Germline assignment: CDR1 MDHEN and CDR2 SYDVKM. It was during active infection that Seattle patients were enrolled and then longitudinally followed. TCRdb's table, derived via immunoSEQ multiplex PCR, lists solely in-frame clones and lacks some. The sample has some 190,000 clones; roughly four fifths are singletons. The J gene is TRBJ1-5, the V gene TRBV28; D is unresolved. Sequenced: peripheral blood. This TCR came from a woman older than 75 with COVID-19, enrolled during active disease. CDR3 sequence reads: CASSLSGGHQPQHF. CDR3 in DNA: TGTGCCAGCAGTTTATCGGGAGGACATCAGCCCCAGCATTTT.